The present T cell receptor beta chain was sequenced within a study of T cell repertoires in aging, cancer and after chemotherapy. Study-wide context: Donor ages fell into six groups from 30 or younger up to 70 or older. Repeat sampling of healthy donors over several months to years showed clear clonal overlap.

CDR3 size: 16 residues. The trim removed 4 bases at V and 2 bases at J, leaving 6 bases unmatched. General study findings and limits: Age-matched healthy donors had significantly more diverse, less clonal blood TCR repertoires than untreated cancer patients. Median generation probability rose over the chemotherapy interval in each cancer cohort, suggesting rebound thymic output.

Peripheral blood genomic DNA, not sorted cells or RNA, was the template. This clonotype appeared a few times. The antigen remains unidentified. A mixed TRB-A/B primer pool amplified rearranged TRB by multiplex touch-down PCR. Using its own MiXCR run on the multiplex PCR reads, TCRdb lists one record per CDR3 protein. The sample records about 12,000 distinct CDR3 sequences, approximately 30% being singletons. The sequencing sample was made of blood. V gene TRBV12-3 or TRBV12-4 combines with J gene TRBJ2-3; TRBD2 agrees at 10 bases. The sequence was obtained from a human donor in good health. The donor label of this sample is uncertain. The CDR3 reads CASSSPLAGDTDTQYF. The CDR3 region has the DNA TGTGCCAGCAGTTCCCCCCTAGCGGGGGACACAGATACGCAGTATTTT.